The subject of this entry is one TCR beta chain. Here immunoSEQ multiplex PCR was the method, and the copy in TCRdb shows in-frame clones only, minus some. Of about 140,000 clones in the sample, about 80% are singletons; the top ten hold approximately 1.6%. The data were obtained in a study of blood T cell repertoires in COVID-19. Sequences were obtained from PBMCs or T cells enriched from blood (not recorded which). The clonotype originates from a woman aged 18-30 years who had been exposed to COVID-19.

CDR3: CASSLSGYEQYF. As DNA, the CDR3 is TGTGCCAGCAGTTTATCGGGCTACGAGCAGTACTTC. This chain uses TRBV11-2 with TRBJ2-7; D remains ambiguous. The germline gives CDR1 SGHAT, CDR2 FQNNGV. V gave up 6 bases and J gave up 3 bases, with 9 bases separating them. The CDR3 runs 12 residues.